Here is one TCR beta chain with its context. These data belong to a study of blood T cell repertoires in COVID-19. Per the original methods: Reference gene primer amplification gave estimated nucleated cell counts. The protocol was immunoSEQ multiplex PCR, while the TCRdb copy is restricted to in-frame clones and leaves out a portion. V, J and clone size derive from that table, while D and trimming were established from the DNA sequence. The sample carries around 140,000 clones, over 75% recorded once. This CDR3 spans 16 amino acids. The V and J ends lost 1 base and 0 bases respectively, with 10 bases between them. The V gene's germline CDR1 is SGHVS and CDR2 FQNEAQ.

Input material: peripheral blood. The receptor was isolated from a man between 65 and 85 years old with active COVID-19. V gene TRBV7-8 combines with J gene TRBJ1-5; TRBD1 might be the D (5 bases). The CDR3 is CASSLEGFNSNQPQHF. CDR3 sequence (DNA): TGTGCCAGCAGCTTAGAGGGGTTTAATAGCAATCAGCCCCAGCATTTT.